The clone carrying this T cell receptor beta chain was detected many times. The sample originates from a study of CXCR3 chemokines and chemotherapy response in bladder cancer. V dropped 1 base and J dropped 4 bases, with 18 bases sitting between them. There are 17 residues in the CDR3. The germline V gene encodes CDR1 SGDLS and CDR2 YYNGEE. TCRdb processed the PCR reads anew with MiXCR; each CDR3 protein has one entry. The table includes about 13,000 distinct CDR3 sequences, around 11% detected once. This chain joins TRBV9 and TRBJ2-1; TRBD2 is a possible D gene (6 bases). The TCR sequence derives from a human donor with bladder cancer that did not respond to neoadjuvant chemotherapy. Sampling was conducted from a patient whose treatment included neoadjuvant chemotherapy. CDR3 sequence (DNA): TGTGCCAGCAGCGTATTGAGCGGGCCAGGAAGGTACAATGAGCAGTTCTTC. It is translated as CASSVLSGPGRYNEQFF.